This T cell receptor (beta chain) comes out of a study of blood T cell repertoires in COVID-19. Study context: The samples span acute and convalescent COVID-19 from the United States, Italy and Spain. T cells, B-cell-depleted T cells, or PBMCs provided the cDNA or gDNA that served as material.

This clone was found once. CDR1 and CDR2 from the germline V gene are SGHDT and YYEEEE. Trimming shortened V by 5 bases and J by 4 bases, and 9 bases separated the two germline ends. This CDR3 spans 12 amino acids. Original processing notes: Reference gene primer amplification in the assay estimated nucleated cell counts. The data were produced by immunoSEQ multiplex PCR, yet TCRdb's version contains in-frame clones alone and is incomplete. The V and J calls and clone size come from that table; D and trimming were worked out from the DNA. The sample shows roughly 110,000 clones, about 88% of them seen only once.

This rearrangement joins TRBV5-6 to TRBJ1-2; TRBD1 might be the D (6 bases). The TCR sequence derives from a woman in her seventies who had recovered from COVID-19. Sequencing used peripheral blood. The CDR3 protein is CASRQGGYGYTF. The CDR3 bases are TGTGCCAGCAGACAGGGCGGCTATGGCTACACCTTC.